The 17 T cell receptor beta chains in this list originate from one sample, sequenced in a study of shared clonotypes between healthy human individuals. Profiled with immunoSEQ multiplex PCR; TCRdb holds only in-frame clones, not every one. This repertoire shows around 2.1 million clones, around 95% found once; its top ten account for roughly 0.13%. The sequenced sample consisted of naive CD4+ T cells sorted from blood. This sample's subset: CD45RA+ positively selected. The receptors here all came from a man aged 18 to 29 in good health.

This chain uses TRBV6-6 with TRBJ1-3; D uncertain. Germline CDR1 is MNHNY and CDR2 is SVGAGI (reference sequence). The CDR3 runs to 15 residues. The germline V and J ends were trimmed by 2 bases and 0 bases, with 8 bases remaining between them. CDR3 sequence (DNA): TGTGCCAGCAGTTACACAGCATTCTCTGGAAACACCATATATTTT. Its translation: CASSYTAFSGNTIYF.

The gene calls are TRBV5-1 and TRBJ2-7, with 9 bases that match TRBD1. The junction had 7 bases not matched to a gene; V was cut back by 0 bases and J by 3 bases. Germline lookup yields CDR1 SGHRS and CDR2 YFSETQ. The length of the CDR3 is 16 residues. CDR3 protein: CASSLGGQGGFYEQYF. The CDR3 DNA reads TGCGCCAGCAGCTTGGGGGGACAGGGAGGCTTCTACGAGCAGTACTTC.

The chain links TRBV20-1 to TRBJ1-1; TRBD1 aligns across 7 bases. Germline V gene lookup returns CDR1 DFQATT and CDR2 SNEGSKA (reference sequence). The V and J ends lost 6 bases and 7 bases, in that order; junction bases with no gene match: 5. The CDR3 is 11 amino acids. The CDR3 loop is CSASWDSEAFF. The CDR3 DNA sequence: TGCAGTGCAAGTTGGGACAGTGAAGCTTTCTTT.

The CDR3 is CSVEVDSYEQYF. CDR3 in DNA: TGCAGCGTTGAGGTGGACTCCTACGAGCAGTACTTC. The rearrangement joins TRBV29-1 to TRBJ2-7; no definite D call. Per germline, CDR1 SQVTM and CDR2 ANQGSEA. V was shortened by 3 bases and J by 0 bases, with 6 bases between the two germline ends. The CDR3 spans 12 residues.

The chain is built from TRBV5-1 and TRBJ1-2, with D maybe TRBD1 (6 bases). This CDR3 contains 14 residues. CDR1 and CDR2 (germline): SGHRS, YFSETQ. The germline V and J ends were trimmed by 4 bases and 7 bases, with 17 bases remaining between them. The CDR3 DNA follows: TGCGCCAGCAGCCTACAGGGACCTGAGAGTGGCTACACCTTC. This gives the protein CASSLQGPESGYTF. Variable domain in full (rest from reference TRBV5-1 and TRBJ1-2): KAGVTQTPRYLIKTRGQQVTLSCSPISGHRSVSWYQQTPGQGLQFLFEYFSETQRNKGNFPGRFSGRQFSNSRSEMNVSTLELGDSALYLCASSLQGPESGYTFGSGTRLTVV.

This sequence joins TRBV9 and TRBJ1-4; D remains unclear. Germline CDR1 and CDR2: SGDLS and YYNGEE. This CDR3 is 14 amino acids long. V was trimmed by 4 bases and J by 7 bases, leaving 14 bases between them. For the CDR3, the DNA is TGTGCCAGCAGCCCTAATACCGCGGGTGAAAAACTGTTTTTT. This encodes CASSPNTAGEKLFF.

Of note for this clone: This sample also contains other DNA sequences that code for the same CDR3. The chain has TRBV10-3 and TRBJ1-2; D is possibly TRBD1 (5 bases). This CDR3 spans 12 amino acids. Germline V gene sequence: CDR1 ENHRY, CDR2 SYGVKD. V was pared by 5 bases and J by 3 bases, with 7 bases between. In DNA, the CDR3 is TGTGCCATCAGTCAAGGGGACTATGGCTACACCTTC. This codes for CAISQGDYGYTF.

Concerning this clone itself: The same CDR3 is also encoded by other DNA sequences in this sample. The CDR3 protein is CASSFAGELFF. CDR3 DNA sequence: TGTGCCAGCAGCTTCGCCGGGGAGCTGTTTTTT. The chain carries TRBV11-2 and TRBJ2-2; no clear D. V was clipped by 3 bases and J by 6 bases, with 2 bases between them. This CDR3 has 11 residues. Per germline, CDR1 SGHAT and CDR2 FQNNGV.

J is TRBJ1-3 and V is TRBV7-2; no clear D. Germline-derived CDR1 and CDR2 are SGHTA and FQGNSA. The CDR3 extends over 16 amino acids. The V end lost 6 bases, the J end lost 0 bases, and 15 bases lay between the germline ends. CDR3 in amino acids: CASSQLDGRSGNTIYF. The DNA for the CDR3 is TGTGCCAGCAGTCAGCTGGACGGACGCTCTGGAAACACCATATATTTT.

The chain carries TRBV2 and TRBJ1-1; D gene unclear. From germline, CDR1 is SNHLY and CDR2 FYNNEI. CDR3 size: 11 residues. Trimming removed 8 bases from V and 6 bases from J, with 10 bases in between. The chain's CDR3 is CASLLRAEAFF. The CDR3 DNA sequence: TGTGCCAGCCTTCTCCGGGCTGAAGCTTTCTTT. The full variable domain, its missing parts supplied by reference TRBV2 and TRBJ1-1, is EPEVTQTPSHQVTQMGQEVILRCVPISNHLYFYWYRQILGQKVEFLVSFYNNEISEKSEIFDDQFSVERPDGSNFTLKIRSTKLEDSAMYFCASLLRAEAFFGQGTRLTVV.

The V and J genes are TRBV6-5 and TRBJ1-2; 7 bases match TRBD1. J was trimmed by 0 bases and V by 7 bases; bases with no gene match: 5. The V gene's germline CDR1 is MNHEY and CDR2 SVGAGI. The CDR3 loop spans 14 amino acids. The CDR3 here is CASKYQGANYGYTF. The CDR3 nucleotides are TGTGCCAGCAAATATCAGGGGGCTAACTATGGCTACACCTTC.

The chain is built from TRBV4-1 and TRBJ2-1; 14 bases match TRBD2. The CDR3 runs to 17 residues. Germline CDR1 MGHRA, CDR2 YSYEKL. V shed 3 bases and J 6 bases; nucleotides not matched to a gene: 7. CDR3: CASSQFGTSGSSNEQFF. Here the CDR3 DNA reads TGCGCCAGCAGCCAGTTCGGGACTAGCGGGAGTAGCAATGAGCAGTTCTTC.

The chain couples TRBV5-1 to TRBJ2-1; possibly TRBD2 for D (5 bases). This CDR3 contains 17 residues. Trimming took off 4 bases at V and 1 base at J, with 18 bases between the two ends. CDR1 is SGHRS and CDR2 is YFSETQ in the germline V gene. The CDR3 region has the DNA TGCGCCAGCAGCGCCCGGGTATCGAGCGGATCCTACAATGAGCAGTTCTTC. Its protein product is CASSARVSSGSYNEQFF.

J is TRBJ2-1 and V is TRBV6-5, with D possibly TRBD2 on 6 matching bases. This CDR3 is 14 amino acids long. With 4 bases removed from V and 8 bases from J, the gap between germline ends came to 15 bases. Germline-derived CDR1 and CDR2 are MNHEY and SVGAGI. The CDR3 sequence: CASSSGTGLYEQFF. In nucleotides, the CDR3 is TGTGCCAGCAGTTCGGGGACTGGATTGTATGAGCAGTTCTTC.

The chain links TRBV6-5 to TRBJ2-2; a weak D match, TRBD1 (5 bases). V lost 3 bases and J lost 4, with 12 bases in between. CDR3 length: 15 amino acids. Germline-derived CDR1 and CDR2 are MNHEY and SVGAGI. CDR3 nucleotide sequence: TGTGCCAGCAGTTATATAATAGGGGCCACCGGGGAGCTGTTTTTT. Protein product: CASSYIIGATGELFF.

This clone has a single count. V is TRBV28 and J is TRBJ1-5; the match to TRBD1 covers 9 bases. V shed 8 bases, J shed 7 bases, and the junction held 15 bases outside the gene matches. The CDR3 has 16 residues. CDR1 is MDHEN and CDR2 is SYDVKM in the germline V gene. The CDR3 loop is CASRPADRGVGQPQHF. The DNA for the CDR3 is TGTGCCAGCCGACCTGCGGACAGGGGCGTAGGACAGCCCCAGCATTTT.

The CDR3 reads CASSLRQGRSTDTQYF. CDR3 nucleotides: TGCGCCAGCAGCTTAAGGCAGGGGCGAAGCACAGATACGCAGTATTTT. This chain connects TRBV5-1 to TRBJ2-3; tentatively, D is TRBD1 (6 bases). The CDR3 has 16 amino acids. V was pared by 2 bases and J by 0 bases, with 13 bases between. CDR1 SGHRS and CDR2 YFSETQ come from the germline V gene.